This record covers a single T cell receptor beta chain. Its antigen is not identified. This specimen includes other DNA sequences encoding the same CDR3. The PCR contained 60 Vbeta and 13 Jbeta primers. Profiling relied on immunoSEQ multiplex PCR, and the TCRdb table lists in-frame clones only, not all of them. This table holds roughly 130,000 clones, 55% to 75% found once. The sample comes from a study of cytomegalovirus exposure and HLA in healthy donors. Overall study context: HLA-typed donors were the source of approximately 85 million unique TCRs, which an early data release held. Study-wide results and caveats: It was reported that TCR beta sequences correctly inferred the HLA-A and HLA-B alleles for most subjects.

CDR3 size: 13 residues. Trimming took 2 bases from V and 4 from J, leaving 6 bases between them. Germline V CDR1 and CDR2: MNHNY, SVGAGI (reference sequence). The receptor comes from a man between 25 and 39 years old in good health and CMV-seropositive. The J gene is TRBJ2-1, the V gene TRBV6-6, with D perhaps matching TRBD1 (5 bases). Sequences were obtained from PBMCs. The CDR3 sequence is CASSYDRYNEQFF. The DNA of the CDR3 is TGTGCCAGCAGTTACGACAGATACAATGAGCAGTTCTTC.